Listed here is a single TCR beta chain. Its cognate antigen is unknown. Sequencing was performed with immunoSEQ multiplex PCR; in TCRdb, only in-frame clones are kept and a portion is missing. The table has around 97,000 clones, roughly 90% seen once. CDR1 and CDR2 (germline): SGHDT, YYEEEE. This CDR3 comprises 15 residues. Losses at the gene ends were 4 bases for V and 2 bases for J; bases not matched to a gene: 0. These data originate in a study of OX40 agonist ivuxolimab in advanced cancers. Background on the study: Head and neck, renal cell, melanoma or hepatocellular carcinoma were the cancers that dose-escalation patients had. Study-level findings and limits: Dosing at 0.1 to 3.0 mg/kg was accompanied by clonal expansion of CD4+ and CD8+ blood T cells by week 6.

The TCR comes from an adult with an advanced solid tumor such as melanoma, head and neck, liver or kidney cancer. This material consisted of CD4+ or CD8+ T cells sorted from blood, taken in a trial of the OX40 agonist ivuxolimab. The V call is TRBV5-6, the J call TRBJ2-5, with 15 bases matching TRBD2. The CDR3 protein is CASSGLAGGQETQYF. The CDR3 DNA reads TGTGCCAGCAGCGGACTAGCGGGGGGGCAAGAGACCCAGTACTTC.